This TCR beta chain is from a study of shared clonotypes between healthy human individuals. V lost 2 bases to trimming and J lost 7 bases, with 15 bases between them. Germline V lookup: CDR1 ENHRY, CDR2 SYGVKD. The CDR3 contains 16 residues. The protocol was immunoSEQ multiplex PCR, while the TCRdb copy is restricted to in-frame clones and leaves out a portion. The repertoire includes some 2,000,000 clones, roughly 94% of them detected once, and about 0.13% sits in the top ten. Sequencing input: naive CD4+ T cells sorted from blood. Subset meaning: CD45RA+ positively selected. The receptor's source is a man aged 18 to 35 in good health. The chain recombines TRBV10-3 with TRBJ1-6, with a possible D match to TRBD1 (5 bases). The CDR3 nucleotides read TGTGCCATCAGTGAGGGTCTGGCAGGGACCAATTCACCCCTCCACTTT. Translating gives CAISEGLAGTNSPLHF.